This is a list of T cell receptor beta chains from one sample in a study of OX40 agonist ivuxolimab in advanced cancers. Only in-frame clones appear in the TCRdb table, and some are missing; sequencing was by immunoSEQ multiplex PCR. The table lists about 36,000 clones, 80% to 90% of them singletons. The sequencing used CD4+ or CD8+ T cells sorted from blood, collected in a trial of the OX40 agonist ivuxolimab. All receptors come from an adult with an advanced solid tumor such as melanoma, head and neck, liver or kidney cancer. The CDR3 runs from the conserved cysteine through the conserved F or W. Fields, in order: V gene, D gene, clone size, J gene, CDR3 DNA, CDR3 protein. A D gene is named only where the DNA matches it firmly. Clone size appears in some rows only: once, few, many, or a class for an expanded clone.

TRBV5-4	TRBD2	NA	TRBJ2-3	TGTGCCAGCAGCTTGGTTGGCGGGGGGCCCACAGATACGCAGTATTTT	CASSLVGGGPTDTQYF
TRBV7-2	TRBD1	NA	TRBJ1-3	TGTGCCAGCAGCTTGATGGGGCAGGGGGCCGGAAACACCATATATTTT	CASSLMGQGAGNTIYF
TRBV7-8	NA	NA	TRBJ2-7	TGTGCCAGCAGCTCCGGGACCGCCTCCTACGAGCAGTACTTC	CASSSGTASYEQYF
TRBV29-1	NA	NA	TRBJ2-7	TGCAGCGCCGGGACATACTACGAGCAGTACTTC	CSAGTYYEQYF
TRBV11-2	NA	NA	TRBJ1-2	TGTGCCAGCAGCTTAGTCGAGGCCCCTCCTAGCTATGGCTACACCTTC	CASSLVEAPPSYGYTF
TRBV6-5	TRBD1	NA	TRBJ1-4	TGTGCCAGCAGTCCAGACAGGGCAATTAATGAAAAACTGTTTTTT	CASSPDRAINEKLFF
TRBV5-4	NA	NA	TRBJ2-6	TGTGCCAGCAGCTTGGGGGGCTCTGGGGCCAACGTCCTGACTTTC	CASSLGGSGANVLTF
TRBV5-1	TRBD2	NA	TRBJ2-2	TGCGCCAGCAGCTTGTTAATAGCGGGGAACACCGGGGAGCTGTTTTTT	CASSLLIAGNTGELFF
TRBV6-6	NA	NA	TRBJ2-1	TGTGCCAGCGTCCCCGCCGGATCCTACAATGAGCAGTTCTTC	CASVPAGSYNEQFF
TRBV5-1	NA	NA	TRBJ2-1	TGCGCCAGCAGCATCCTATCGGTGGGTCTCTCCTACAATGAGCAGTTCTTC	CASSILSVGLSYNEQFF
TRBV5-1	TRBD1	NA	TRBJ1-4	TGCGCCAGCAGCTTCAGGGGGGCTTATGAAAAACTGTTTTTT	CASSFRGAYEKLFF
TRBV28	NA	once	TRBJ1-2	TGTGCCAGCAGTTTTTTAGGGGATACAGGCTACACCTTC	CASSFLGDTGYTF
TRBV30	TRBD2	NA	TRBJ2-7	TGTGCCTGGAGTAAGTCGGGGACTAGCGGGAACCACGAGCAGTACTTC	CAWSKSGTSGNHEQYF
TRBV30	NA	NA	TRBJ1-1	TGTGCCTGGACAGTCTGGATGAACACTGAAGCTTTCTTT	CAWTVWMNTEAFF
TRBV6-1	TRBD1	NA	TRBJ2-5	TGTGCCAGCACCCGGACAGGGTGGGAGACCCAGTACTTC	CASTRTGWETQYF
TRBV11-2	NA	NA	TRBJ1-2	TGTGCCAGCAGCTTAGTCCCTGGAACGGGCTATGGCTACACCTTC	CASSLVPGTGYGYTF
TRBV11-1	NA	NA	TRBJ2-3	TGTGCCAGCAGCTTAGCCCTAGCCTCAGATACGCAGTATTTT	CASSLALASDTQYF
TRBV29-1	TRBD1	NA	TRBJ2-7	TGCAGCGTGGCGACAGGGGCCCTCTACGAGCAGTACTTC	CSVATGALYEQYF
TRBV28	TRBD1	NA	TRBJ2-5	TGTGCCAGCAGTCCAGGGGACAGGGAGCAAGAGACCCAGTACTTC	CASSPGDREQETQYF
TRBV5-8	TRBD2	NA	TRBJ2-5	TGTGCCGGAGGGGCTCTTAGGACTAGCGGGCTGGAGGAGACCCAGTACTTC	CAGGALRTSGLEETQYF
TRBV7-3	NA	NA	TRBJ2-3	TGTGCCAGCAGCTTAGGGACAAGCACAGATACGCAGTATTTT	CASSLGTSTDTQYF
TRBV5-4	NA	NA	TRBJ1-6	TGTGCCAGCAGCCGCGTCGGGGAGGCCCTCCACTTT	CASSRVGEALHF
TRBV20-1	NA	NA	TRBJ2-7	TGCAGTGCCTTACAAGCCTACGAGCAGTACTTC	CSALQAYEQYF
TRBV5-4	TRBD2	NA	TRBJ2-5	TGTGCCAGCAGCTTGAAAGCGGGAAGGGTAGAGACCCAGTACTTC	CASSLKAGRVETQYF
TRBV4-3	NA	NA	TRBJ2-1	TGCGCCAGCAGCCAACAGGGGAGGAACTACAATGAGCAGTTCTTC	CASSQQGRNYNEQFF
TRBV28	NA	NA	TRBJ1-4	TGTGCCAGCAGTTTGTCGGGGGGGTGGGAAAAACTGTTTTTT	CASSLSGGWEKLFF
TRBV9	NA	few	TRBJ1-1	TGTGCCAGCAGCGCCACGTCGGGGGCGATGACTGAAGCTTTCTTT	CASSATSGAMTEAFF
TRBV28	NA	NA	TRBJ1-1	TGTGCCAGCAGTCCACACCTGGGGTCTATGAACACTGAAGCTTTCTTT	CASSPHLGSMNTEAFF
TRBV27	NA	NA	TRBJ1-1	TGTGCCAGCAGTTTAAAGGTGCGGGGGATCACTGAAGCTTTCTTT	CASSLKVRGITEAFF
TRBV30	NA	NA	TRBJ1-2	TGTGCCTGGAGTTGGAAGGCAGTGAGGTTC	CAWSWKAVRF
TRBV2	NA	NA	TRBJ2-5	TGTGCCAGCAGGCCTGATTACAGGTTCCAAGAGACCCAGTACTTC	CASRPDYRFQETQYF
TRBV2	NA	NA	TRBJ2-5	TGTGCCAGCAGTGCAAGGCGGGGAAGAGAGGGTACCCAGTACTTC	CASSARRGREGTQYF